The source of this T cell receptor beta chain is a study of Ad26.COV2.S vaccination and SARS-CoV-2 variants. For the study at large: Ad26.COV2.S shots went into the muscle once or twice, 56 days apart.

The germline V gene has CDR1 SQVTM and CDR2 ANQGSEA. The CDR3 is 13 residues long. The germline V and J ends were trimmed by 7 bases and 2 bases, with 12 bases remaining between them. Sequencing was performed with immunoSEQ multiplex PCR; in TCRdb, only in-frame clones are kept and a portion is missing. Altogether about 280,000 clones are present, about 87% being singletons, with the ten largest covering roughly 3.5%. Indicated treatment: around 19 received Ad26.COV2.S at low or high dose, single or two shots; about 5 received placebo; per-sample allocation not given. Collection of the samples took place on day 63 after the first injection of vaccine or placebo. An Ad26 vector was used to express Wuhan-strain SARS-CoV-2 spike as the vaccine.

The sequence derives from a person aged 18-60 years who received the Ad26.COV2.S COVID-19 vaccine or a placebo. V and J are TRBV29-1 and TRBJ1-3; D gene uncertain. The sample was peripheral blood, taken in a trial of Ad26.COV2.S vaccine versus placebo. The CDR3 loop reads CSATRMTGNTIYF. The CDR3 region has the DNA TGCAGCGCCACCCGGATGACTGGAAACACCATATATTTT.